A few counts support the clone carrying this TCR beta chain. Its specificity is not known. TCRdb's table, derived via immunoSEQ multiplex PCR, lists solely in-frame clones and lacks some. The sample yields some 6,900 clones, about 72% seen once. No patient escaped relapse after autologous stem cell transplantation, and brentuximab vedotin exposure varied. The data were taken from a study of PD-1 blockade in classical Hodgkin lymphoma. Study-wide context: Once every 2 weeks, patients received intravenous nivolumab at 3 mg/kg. Study-level points and caveats: It was reported that newly diagnosed patients had less baseline TCR diversity than healthy donors.

Between the trimmed V and J ends, which lost 6 bases and 0 bases, there was a span of 8 bases. Germline lookup yields CDR1 MNHNS and CDR2 SASEGT. The CDR3 length is 13 residues. This clonotype was sampled from a human donor with classical Hodgkin lymphoma. The rearrangement joins TRBV6-1 to TRBJ1-1; no reliable D call. This specimen was peripheral blood mononuclear cells (PBMCs), taken at baseline. DNA for the CDR3: TGTGCCAGCAGCACTGAAGTGAACACTGAAGCTTTCTTT. Encoded protein: CASSTEVNTEAFF.